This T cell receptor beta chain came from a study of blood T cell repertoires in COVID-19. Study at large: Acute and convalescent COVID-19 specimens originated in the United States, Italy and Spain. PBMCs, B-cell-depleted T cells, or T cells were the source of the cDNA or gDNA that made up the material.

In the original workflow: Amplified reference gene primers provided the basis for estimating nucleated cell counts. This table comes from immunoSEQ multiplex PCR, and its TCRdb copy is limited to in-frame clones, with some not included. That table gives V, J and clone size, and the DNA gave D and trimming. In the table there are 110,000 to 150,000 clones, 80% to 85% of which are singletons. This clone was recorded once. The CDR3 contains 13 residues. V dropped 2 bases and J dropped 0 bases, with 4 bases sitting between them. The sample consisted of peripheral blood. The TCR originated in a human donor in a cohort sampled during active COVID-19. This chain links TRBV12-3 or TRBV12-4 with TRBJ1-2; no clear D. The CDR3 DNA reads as TGTGCCAGCAGTTTAAGCGCTAACTATGGCTACACCTTC. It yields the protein CASSLSANYGYTF.